Below are 21 T cell receptor beta chains sequenced from a single sample in a study of blood T cell repertoires in COVID-19. TCRdb's table, derived via immunoSEQ multiplex PCR, lists solely in-frame clones and lacks some. The sample includes 340,000 or so clones, more than 75% of them seen just once. Sequencing was performed on peripheral blood. The receptors were gathered from a middle-aged man with active or convalescent COVID-19.

V gene TRBV27 combines with J gene TRBJ2-3, with 13 positions matching TRBD2. Losses at the gene ends were 6 bases for V and 6 bases for J; bases not matched to a gene: 6. The germline V gene has CDR1 MNHEY and CDR2 SMNVEV (reference sequence). The CDR3 runs 15 residues. The CDR3 protein is CASRRTSGGPDTQYF. As DNA, the CDR3 is TGTGCCAGCAGACGGACTAGCGGGGGCCCGGATACGCAGTATTTT.

The rearrangement joins TRBV11-2 to TRBJ2-7; 10 positions agree with TRBD1. This CDR3 has 15 amino acids. V was clipped by 1 base and J by 3 bases; unmatched bases: 3. Germline V CDR1 and CDR2: SGHAT, FQNNGV. The chain's CDR3 is CASSLAGTGVYEQYF. CDR3 coding DNA: TGTGCCAGCAGCTTAGCGGGGACAGGGGTCTACGAGCAGTACTTC.

The chain uses TRBV19 and TRBJ2-1; D ambiguous. Germline V gene lookup returns CDR1 LNHDA and CDR2 SQIVND (reference sequence). The V and J ends lost 3 bases and 1 base respectively, with 4 bases between them. CDR3 length: 13 amino acids. The DNA of the CDR3 is TGTGCCAGTAGTATCAGTTCCTACAATGAGCAGTTCTTC. Its protein is CASSISSYNEQFF.

This clone showed up just a few times. This chain links TRBV18 with TRBJ1-4; TRBD1 matches 9 bases. This CDR3 spans 14 amino acids. Trimming cost V 2 bases and J 7 bases; bases outside gene matches: 2. Germline V gives CDR1 KGHSH, CDR2 LQKENI. CDR3 nucleotide sequence: TGTGCCAGCTCACCAGGACAGGGGCCTGAAAAACTGTTTTTT. It encodes CASSPGQGPEKLFF.

As regards this clone: Its ends do not fully match the called genes, so a read error is possible. The chain has TRBV5-3 and TRBJ2-7, with 9 bases matching TRBD2. TRBV5-3 is flagged as an ORF with uncertain function. The CDR3 extends over 14 amino acids. The CDR3 loop reads CARPMGLASSEQYF. The CDR3 bases are TGTGCCAGGCCTATGGGACTAGCTTCCTCCGAGCAGTACTTC.

The CDR3 DNA is TGCGCCAGCAGAGAAGACAGGGAGACGCAGTATTTT. Translating gives CASREDRETQYF. This chain joins TRBV5-1 and TRBJ2-3; 7 positions agree with TRBD1. The V and J ends lost 5 bases and 9 bases, in that order; junction bases with no gene match: 6. CDR1 is SGHRS and CDR2 is YFSETQ in the germline V gene. The CDR3 is 12 amino acids.

The genes are TRBV18 and TRBJ2-1; 12 nucleotides agree with TRBD2. V shed 3 bases and J 4 bases; nucleotides not matched to a gene: 4. CDR3 size: 16 residues. Germline values: CDR1 KGHSH, CDR2 LQKENI. CDR3 loop: CASSPLTSGSYNEQFF. The CDR3 DNA sequence: TGTGCCAGCTCACCCCTGACTAGCGGGAGTTACAATGAGCAGTTCTTC.

V usage is TRBV28 and J usage is TRBJ2-7; TRBD1 matches at 7 bases. V lost 5 bases and J lost 12; bases outside the gene matches: 13. The CDR3 has 13 amino acids. The germline V gene has CDR1 MDHEN and CDR2 SYDVKM. The CDR3 DNA is TGTGCCAGCAGTCCGGCGACGGGACAGTATACGTACTTC. Protein sequence: CASSPATGQYTYF.

The rearrangement joins TRBV28 to TRBJ2-7; D remains ambiguous. Germline CDR1 is MDHEN and CDR2 is SYDVKM. The CDR3 length is 13 residues. With 6 bases removed from V and 4 bases from J, the gap between germline ends came to 13 bases. The CDR3, as DNA: TGTGCCAGCAGCCCCTTTCAACTTTACGAGCAGTACTTC. Translation: CASSPFQLYEQYF. Full variable domain (remainder filled in from reference TRBV28 and TRBJ2-7): DVKVTQSSRYLVKRTGEKVFLECVQDMDHENMFWYRQDPGLGLRLIYFSYDVKMKEKGDIPEGYSVSREKKERFSLILESASTNQTSMYLCASSPFQLYEQYFGPGTRLTVT.

J is TRBJ1-1 and V is TRBV6-2 or TRBV6-3, with 9 bases matching TRBD1. With V trimmed by 0 bases and J by 0 bases, 2 bases remained unmatched. The germline V gene has CDR1 MNHEY and CDR2 SVGEGT. CDR3 length: 16 amino acids. The CDR3 DNA reads TGTGCCAGCAGTTACTCCAGACAGGGGGTGAACACTGAAGCTTTCTTT. This gives the protein CASSYSRQGVNTEAFF.

With respect to this clone: Other DNA sequences in the same sample also yield this CDR3. The gene calls are TRBV9 and TRBJ2-1; maybe TRBD1 (5 bases). Germline V lookup: CDR1 SGDLS, CDR2 YYNGEE. Trimming removed 0 bases at V and 0 bases at J, with 10 bases between. The CDR3 spans 16 residues. CDR3 nucleotide sequence: TGTGCCAGCAGCGTAGTAGGGGCAAGCTCCTACAATGAGCAGTTCTTC. Encoded protein: CASSVVGASSYNEQFF.

This chain links TRBV6-6 with TRBJ1-1, with a possible D match to TRBD1 (6 bases). V lost 6 bases and J lost 1, with 9 bases in between. Germline V gene data show CDR1 as MNHNY and CDR2 as SVGAGI (reference sequence). CDR3 length: 13 residues. In nucleotides, the CDR3 is TGTGCCAGCAGACCGGGACAGAACACTGAAGCTTTCTTT. This translates into CASRPGQNTEAFF.

The chain combines TRBV6-1 with TRBJ1-2, with no clear D. The V and J ends lost 3 bases and 5 bases respectively, with 16 bases between them. This CDR3 is built from 15 residues. Germline values: CDR1 MNHNS, CDR2 SASEGT. CDR3 DNA sequence: TGTGCCAGCAGTGACATGGCAGTCCTCCCTTATGGCTACACCTTC. It translates to CASSDMAVLPYGYTF.

This chain uses TRBV9 with TRBJ2-1, with 7 bases lining up with TRBD1. The V gene end was trimmed by 4 bases and the J gene end by 4 bases; junction bases not matched to a gene: 5. This CDR3 comprises 14 residues. CDR1 is SGDLS and CDR2 is YYNGEE in the germline V gene. The DNA for the CDR3 is TGTGCCAGCAGCCGGGACAGTAATTACAATGAGCAGTTCTTC. Translated, it gives CASSRDSNYNEQFF.

The chain is built from TRBV6-5 and TRBJ1-2; no firm D call. V gave up 4 bases and J gave up 5 bases, with 17 bases separating them. Germline V gene sequence: CDR1 MNHEY, CDR2 SVGAGI. The CDR3 is 15 residues long. As DNA, the CDR3 is TGTGCCAGCAGTTCCAGCGTTGGGAGGCTATATGGCTACACCTTC. It specifies CASSSSVGRLYGYTF.

The chain combines TRBV16 with TRBJ1-1; TRBD1 aligns across 10 bases. This CDR3 comprises 19 residues. The junction had 10 bases not matched to a gene; V was cut back by 0 bases and J by 0 bases. CDR1 and CDR2 from the germline V gene are KGHSY and FQNENV. The chain's CDR3 is CASSQSARDRGGVNTEAFF. CDR3 nucleotide sequence: TGTGCCAGCAGCCAATCGGCTCGGGACAGGGGTGGAGTGAACACTGAAGCTTTCTTT.

This chain links TRBV19 with TRBJ2-1; 8 nucleotides line up with TRBD2. The CDR3 spans 20 residues. Germline V gene lookup returns CDR1 LNHDA and CDR2 SQIVND (reference sequence). V lost 0 bases to trimming and J lost 0 bases; unmatched junction nucleotides: 13. CDR3 sequence (DNA): TGTGCCAGTAGTATAGATTTTCCCGGACTAGCCCTAAGCTCCTACAATGAGCAGTTCTTC. It is translated as CASSIDFPGLALSSYNEQFF.

This chain joins TRBV28 and TRBJ1-5, with TRBD1 matching over 10 bases. Germline CDR1 and CDR2: MDHEN and SYDVKM. This CDR3 has 14 amino acids. V shed 7 bases, J shed 6 bases, and the junction held 6 bases outside the gene matches. The CDR3 sequence is CASTAGTGVQPQHF. The CDR3 DNA sequence: TGTGCCAGCACCGCCGGGACAGGGGTTCAGCCCCAGCATTTT. Complete variable domain (other parts from reference TRBV28 and TRBJ1-5): DVKVTQSSRYLVKRTGEKVFLECVQDMDHENMFWYRQDPGLGLRLIYFSYDVKMKEKGDIPEGYSVSREKKERFSLILESASTNQTSMYLCASTAGTGVQPQHFGDGTRLSIL.

The genes are TRBV6-6 and TRBJ1-1; TRBD1 agrees at 7 bases. V shed 6 bases, J shed 2 bases, and the junction held 9 bases outside the gene matches. CDR1 is MNHNY and CDR2 is SVGAGI in the germline V gene (reference sequence). This CDR3 is 15 amino acids long. The CDR3 region is CASRTWTGSNTEAFF. The CDR3 DNA is TGTGCCAGCAGGACCTGGACAGGATCTAACACTGAAGCTTTCTTT.

J is TRBJ1-6 and V is TRBV5-1; 7 bases are a match to TRBD1. Trimming took 6 bases from V and 7 from J; bases not matched to a gene: 13. This CDR3 has 16 residues. CDR1 SGHRS and CDR2 YFSETQ come from the germline V gene. CDR3 sequence (DNA): TGCGCCAGCATGCTTGGTACGGGACAGCCAAATTCACCCCTCCACTTT. It is translated as CASMLGTGQPNSPLHF.

This clone was counted only a few times. The chain is built from TRBV4-3 and TRBJ2-3, with 10 bases identical to TRBD2. CDR1 is LGHNA, CDR2 YSLEER, per germline. The CDR3 totals 18 residues. Losses at the gene ends were 0 bases for V and 2 bases for J; bases not matched to a gene: 8. The CDR3, as DNA: TGCGCCAGCAGCCAAGAATTGCGCCTAGCGGGGGTCACAGATACGCAGTATTTT. Protein: CASSQELRLAGVTDTQYF.